The rows below give T cell receptor beta chains drawn from one sample of a study of siplizumab effects on memory and regulatory T cells. Produced via immunoSEQ multiplex PCR; TCRdb's table is partial and in-frame only. The table has under 150,000 clones, around 94% seen once. The sample was non-Treg CD4+ T cells sorted from blood. The receptors were sampled from a human donor in good health. The CDR3 runs from the conserved cysteine through the conserved F or W. The D gene is left open where the match is weak. Clone size is given for some rows only: seen once, a few or many times, or a class if the clone is expanded.

V gene: TRBV5-1
J gene: TRBJ2-5
clone size: .
D gene: TRBD2
CDR3 length: 16
CDR3 protein: CASSPRTSGSSETQYF
CDR3 DNA: TGCGCCAGCAGCCCCCGGACTAGCGGGAGTTCAGAGACCCAGTACTTC

V gene: TRBV4-1
J gene: TRBJ2-3
clone size: .
D gene: .
CDR3 length: 13
CDR3 protein: CASSQVDPDTQYF
CDR3 DNA: TGCGCCAGCAGCCAAGTGGACCCGGATACGCAGTATTTT

V gene: TRBV2
J gene: TRBJ2-1
clone size: .
D gene: TRBD2
CDR3 length: 14
CDR3 protein: CASLLLAGYNEQFF
CDR3 DNA: TGTGCCAGCCTATTACTAGCGGGATACAATGAGCAGTTCTTC

V gene: TRBV6-1
J gene: TRBJ1-2
clone size: .
D gene: .
CDR3 length: 15
CDR3 protein: CASSEYPGRINGYTF
CDR3 DNA: TGTGCCAGCAGTGAATACCCAGGGAGGATAAATGGCTACACCTTC

V gene: TRBV7-8
J gene: TRBJ1-5
clone size: few
D gene: .
CDR3 length: 13
CDR3 protein: CASSLAGDQPQHF
CDR3 DNA: TGTGCCAGCAGCTTAGCTGGGGACCAGCCCCAGCATTTT

V gene: TRBV2
J gene: TRBJ2-1
clone size: .
D gene: .
CDR3 length: 12
CDR3 protein: CASSESPLAPFF
CDR3 DNA: TGTGCCAGCAGTGAGAGTCCACTAGCTCCCTTCTTC

V gene: TRBV11-3
J gene: TRBJ2-3
clone size: .
D gene: TRBD2
CDR3 length: 16
CDR3 protein: CASSPQLSGGDDTQYF
CDR3 DNA: TGTGCCAGCAGCCCTCAACTCTCGGGAGGGGACGATACGCAGTATTTT

V gene: TRBV6-6
J gene: TRBJ1-1
clone size: .
D gene: .
CDR3 length: 13
CDR3 protein: CASRDTVNTEAFF
CDR3 DNA: TGTGCCAGCAGAGACACGGTCAACACTGAAGCTTTCTTT

V gene: TRBV6-5
J gene: TRBJ2-3
clone size: .
D gene: TRBD1
CDR3 length: 14
CDR3 protein: CASSRDRHTDTQYF
CDR3 DNA: TGTGCCAGCAGCAGGGACAGGCACACAGATACGCAGTATTTT

V gene: TRBV5-1
J gene: TRBJ2-5
clone size: .
D gene: TRBD2
CDR3 length: 14
CDR3 protein: CASSLGLAQETQYF
CDR3 DNA: TGCGCCAGCAGCTTGGGACTAGCCCAAGAGACCCAGTACTTC

V gene: TRBV14
J gene: TRBJ1-4
clone size: .
D gene: TRBD1
CDR3 length: 16
CDR3 protein: CASSLDRPLGNEKLFF
CDR3 DNA: TGTGCCAGCAGCCTGGACAGGCCCTTGGGTAATGAAAAACTGTTTTTT

V gene: TRBV21-1
J gene: TRBJ1-2
clone size: .
D gene: .
CDR3 length: 14
CDR3 protein: CASTSLGSSYGYTF
CDR3 DNA: TGTGCCAGCACCTCCCTTGGTTCCAGCTATGGCTACACCTTC

V gene: TRBV14
J gene: TRBJ1-2
clone size: .
D gene: .
CDR3 length: 15
CDR3 protein: CASSQDAQVRHGYTF
CDR3 DNA: TGTGCCAGCAGCCAAGACGCGCAGGTCAGGCATGGCTACACCTTC

V gene: TRBV4-1
J gene: TRBJ1-5
clone size: .
D gene: .
CDR3 length: 17
CDR3 protein: CASSQRQVTTQNQPQHF
CDR3 DNA: TGCGCCAGCAGCCAACGACAGGTGACTACCCAAAATCAGCCCCAGCATTTT

V gene: TRBV19
J gene: TRBJ2-1
clone size: .
D gene: TRBD2
CDR3 length: 16
CDR3 protein: CASSPPGLARLGEQFF
CDR3 DNA: TGTGCCAGTAGCCCACCGGGACTAGCCCGTTTGGGTGAGCAGTTCTTC

V gene: TRBV4-2
J gene: TRBJ1-6
clone size: .
D gene: TRBD1
CDR3 length: 18
CDR3 protein: CASSQDSGRGRLYSPLHF
CDR3 DNA: TGTGCCAGCAGCCAAGATTCGGGCAGGGGGCGCCTATATTCACCCCTCCACTTT

V gene: TRBV6-5
J gene: TRBJ2-3
clone size: .
D gene: .
CDR3 length: 14
CDR3 protein: CASSYSEVTDTQYF
CDR3 DNA: TGTGCCAGCAGTTACTCAGAGGTCACAGATACGCAGTATTTT

V gene: TRBV2
J gene: TRBJ1-6
clone size: .
D gene: .
CDR3 length: 14
CDR3 protein: CASSDDRGNSPLHF
CDR3 DNA: TGTGCCAGCAGTGACGACAGAGGTAATTCACCCCTCCACTTT

V gene: TRBV7-9
J gene: TRBJ1-2
clone size: .
D gene: .
CDR3 length: 14
CDR3 protein: CASSSGVALYGYTF
CDR3 DNA: TGTGCCAGCAGCTCCGGGGTGGCACTCTATGGCTACACCTTC